These 8 T cell receptor beta chains share one sample of origin, sequenced in a study of cytomegalovirus exposure and HLA in healthy donors. The study ran its PCR with 60 Vbeta and 13 Jbeta primers. The data were produced by immunoSEQ multiplex PCR, yet TCRdb's version contains in-frame clones alone and is incomplete. The table has 110,000 or so clones, about 68% seen once; the top ten hold around a tenth. The sequenced sample was PBMCs. These receptors originate from a woman aged 50 to 60 in good health and CMV-seropositive.

Only a few counts were recorded for this clone. This chain joins TRBV28 and TRBJ1-2, with 7 nucleotides matching TRBD1. CDR3 length: 15 residues. CDR1 MDHEN and CDR2 SYDVKM come from the germline V gene. The junction had 9 bases not matched to a gene; V was cut back by 6 bases and J by 2 bases. CDR3 DNA sequence: TGTGCCAGCAGCTATCCCAAGACAGGGAACTATGGCTACACCTTC. Translated: CASSYPKTGNYGYTF.

The chain employs TRBV19 and TRBJ1-5; TRBD1 agrees at 8 bases. The CDR3 runs 15 residues. With 4 bases clipped from V and 5 bases from J, the junction kept 7 bases outside the gene matches. Germline values: CDR1 LNHDA, CDR2 SQIVND (reference sequence). The CDR3 protein is CASSTLKTGDQPQHF. The DNA of the CDR3 is TGTGCCAGTAGTACATTAAAGACAGGGGATCAGCCCCAGCATTTT.

CDR3 bases: TGTGCCAGCAGCCCCGGGACAGGCAACACTGAAGCTTTCTTT. Protein sequence: CASSPGTGNTEAFF. The gene calls are TRBV16 and TRBJ1-1, with TRBD1 matching over 8 bases. V was clipped by 4 bases and J by 2 bases; unmatched bases: 3. In germline, CDR1 is KGHSY, CDR2 FQNENV. The CDR3 has 14 residues.

V is TRBV5-1 and J is TRBJ2-2; 13 positions match TRBD2. Trimming took 0 bases from V and 2 from J; bases not matched to a gene: 4. Looked up from germline, CDR1 is SGHRS and CDR2 is YFSETQ. The CDR3 has 18 residues. The CDR3 spells CASSLEGGLAGNTGELFF. The CDR3 nucleotides are TGCGCCAGCAGCTTGGAAGGGGGACTAGCGGGAAACACCGGGGAGCTGTTTTTT.

CDR3 residues: CASSLTSGVTDTQYF. Written as DNA, the CDR3 is TGTGCCAGCAGCTTGACTAGCGGGGTAACAGATACGCAGTATTTT. The J gene is TRBJ2-3, the V gene TRBV7-9, with 11 bases that match TRBD2. Germline lookup yields CDR1 SEHNR and CDR2 FQNEAQ (reference sequence). V dropped 3 bases and J dropped 3; count of bases not matched to a gene: 2. This CDR3 is 15 amino acids long.

J is TRBJ2-2 and V is TRBV5-1; TRBD1 agrees at 11 bases. Germline V gene lookup returns CDR1 SGHRS and CDR2 YFSETQ. The CDR3 length is 17 residues. V was pared by 6 bases and J by 4 bases, with 11 bases of the junction left unmatched. The CDR3 here is CASKPGQGGTSTGELFF. The CDR3, as DNA: TGCGCCAGCAAACCGGGACAGGGGGGTACGAGCACCGGGGAGCTGTTTTTT. The full variable domain, with the rest looked up from reference TRBV5-1 and TRBJ2-2, is KAGVTQTPRYLIKTRGQQVTLSCSPISGHRSVSWYQQTPGQGLQFLFEYFSETQRNKGNFPGRFSGRQFSNSRSEMNVSTLELGDSALYLCASKPGQGGTSTGELFFGEGSRLTVL.

The genes are TRBV30 and TRBJ1-5; a possible D gene is TRBD1 (5 bases). Trimming stripped 2 bases from V and 5 bases from J, with 10 bases between. CDR1 and CDR2 (germline): GTSNPN, SVGIG (reference sequence). The CDR3 has 13 amino acids. Here the CDR3 DNA reads TGTGCCTGGAGTACCAGGGAGGATCAGCCCCAGCATTTT. Translated: CAWSTREDQPQHF. The whole variable domain, remainder taken from reference TRBV30 and TRBJ1-5, is SQTIHQWPATLVQPVGSPLSLECTVEGTSNPNLYWYRQAAGRGLQLLFYSVGIGQISSEVPQNLSASRPQDRQFILSSKKLLLSDSGFYLCAWSTREDQPQHFGDGTRLSIL.

The chain links TRBV30 to TRBJ1-4; 7 bases are shared with TRBD1. Germline V CDR1 and CDR2: GTSNPN, SVGIG (reference sequence). This CDR3 comprises 18 residues. The trim removed 4 bases at V and 1 base at J, leaving 15 bases unmatched. CDR3 in amino acids: CAWKHALSRTGTNEKLFF. CDR3 sequence (DNA): TGTGCCTGGAAACATGCCCTCTCTCGGACAGGAACTAATGAAAAACTGTTTTTT.